Following are 20 T cell receptor beta chains from one sample sequenced in a study of blood T cell repertoires in COVID-19. Using immunoSEQ multiplex PCR, the repertoire was profiled, and TCRdb retains in-frame clones only, with some absent. The table lists fewer than 200,000 clones, 82% of them singletons, with over 7.5% in the top ten. Sequencing was done on a sample of peripheral blood. Receptors were obtained from a woman aged 70 to 79 with acute or convalescent COVID-19.

This clone appeared once. The chain has TRBV4-2 and TRBJ1-2, with D uncertain. The CDR3 has 16 amino acids. The V and J ends lost 0 bases and 3 bases respectively, with 14 bases between them. Germline lookup yields CDR1 LGHNA and CDR2 YNFKEQ. CDR3 sequence (DNA): TGTGCCAGCAGCCAAGATCCGGGGTCTGCACACTATGGCTACACCTTC. This translates into CASSQDPGSAHYGYTF.

The CDR3 here is CASSLTPGNTEAFF. In DNA, the CDR3 is TGTGCCAGCAGCTTAACACCAGGGAACACTGAAGCTTTCTTT. The J gene is TRBJ1-1, the V gene TRBV13; the D is unclear. The CDR3 is 14 residues long. Between the trimmed V and J ends, which lost 2 bases and 1 base, there was a span of 8 bases. Germline CDR1 and CDR2: PRHDT and FYEKMQ (reference sequence).

The chain recombines TRBV7-2 with TRBJ1-2; 8 bases match TRBD1. The CDR3 has 17 residues. The germline CDR1 and CDR2 sequences are SGHTA and FQGNSA. V was pared by 5 bases and J by 7 bases, with 18 bases of the junction left unmatched. The CDR3 nucleotides read TGTGCCAGCAGCCAATCTGCGAGCAGGGGGCGATCGCGTGGCTACACCTTC. Its protein is CASSQSASRGRSRGYTF.

The rearrangement uses TRBV19 and TRBJ1-1; D gene ambiguous. CDR3 length: 15 amino acids. The ends were cut back, 3 bases at V and 7 bases at J, with 18 bases in the middle. Germline CDR1 is LNHDA and CDR2 is SQIVND (reference sequence). CDR3 in DNA: TGTGCCAGTAGTATTGGCCCAGTAGAGGGAGGTGAAGCTTTCTTT. Its translation is CASSIGPVEGGEAFF.

This chain joins TRBV27 and TRBJ1-6; 8 bases fit TRBD1. Germline CDR1 reads MNHEY; CDR2 reads SMNVEV (reference sequence). V was pared by 5 bases and J by 8 bases, with 8 bases of the junction left unmatched. The CDR3 is made up of 15 amino acids. The DNA for the CDR3 is TGTGCCAGCAGTCCGCGACAGGGGTTGGATTCACCCCTCCACTTT. Translating gives CASSPRQGLDSPLHF.

The rearrangement joins TRBV28 to TRBJ1-5, with 10 bases matching TRBD1. From germline, CDR1 is MDHEN and CDR2 SYDVKM. CDR3 size: 17 residues. V shed 5 bases and J 9 bases; nucleotides not matched to a gene: 16. Here the CDR3 reads CASSHTPGDRGDRPQHF. CDR3 DNA: TGTGCCAGCAGTCATACACCTGGGGACAGGGGCGACCGGCCCCAGCATTTT.

This clone was seen once. The chain joins TRBV15 to TRBJ1-6; 7 nucleotides line up with TRBD1. The CDR3 is 13 residues long. Germline V gene data show CDR1 as LNHNV and CDR2 as YYDKDF (reference sequence). V gave up 5 bases and J gave up 9 bases; unmatched junction bases: 4. CDR3 sequence (DNA): TGTGCCACCAGCGTGGACAGGTCTTCACCCCTCCACTTT. The encoded protein is CATSVDRSSPLHF.

This clone was detected only a few times. The same CDR3 arises from other DNA sequences in this sample as well. The chain employs TRBV7-2 and TRBJ2-7; possibly TRBD1 for D (5 bases). The CDR3 is 13 residues long. In germline, CDR1 is SGHTA, CDR2 FQGNSA. Trimming cost V 1 base and J 3 bases, with 7 bases left between them. CDR3 in DNA: TGTGCCAGCAGCTTAGGCAGGGACTACGAGCAGTACTTC. Its translation is CASSLGRDYEQYF.

CDR3 residues: CASTPLGWAGQTNYGYTF. The DNA for the CDR3 is TGTGCCAGCACTCCGTTAGGTTGGGCAGGGCAGACTAACTATGGCTACACCTTC. The rearrangement joins TRBV27 to TRBJ1-2; D is possibly TRBD1 (5 bases). Trimming removed 7 bases from V and 0 bases from J, with 24 bases in between. CDR1 MNHEY and CDR2 SMNVEV come from the germline V gene (reference sequence). The CDR3 has 18 residues.

The chain employs TRBV19 and TRBJ1-1; D perhaps matches TRBD1 (6 bases). Germline CDR1 LNHDA, CDR2 SQIVND (reference sequence). This CDR3 spans 14 amino acids. With 7 bases removed from V and 7 bases from J, the gap between germline ends came to 19 bases. CDR3 sequence reads: CASNMGGGLVEAFF. The CDR3, as DNA: TGTGCCAGTAACATGGGAGGGGGTCTGGTTGAAGCTTTCTTT.

The rearrangement uses TRBV6-5 and TRBJ1-2; 8 bases agree with TRBD1. The ends lost 6 bases at V and 8 bases at J; junction bases unmatched: 5. CDR3 length: 12 residues. Germline V gene lookup returns CDR1 MNHEY and CDR2 SVGAGI. CDR3 nucleotides: TGTGCCAGCAGGGTAGGACAGGGCGGCTACACCTTC. Protein product: CASRVGQGGYTF.

The V gene is TRBV6-5, the J gene TRBJ1-1; a possible D gene is TRBD1 (6 bases). Trimming took 8 bases from V and 4 from J, leaving 14 bases between them. Germline CDR1 is MNHEY and CDR2 is SVGAGI. CDR3 length equals 13 residues. The CDR3 protein is CASGNIQGTEAFF. DNA for the CDR3: TGTGCCAGCGGAAATATACAGGGCACTGAAGCTTTCTTT.

The rearrangement links TRBV21-1 to TRBJ2-7; TRBD1, the table's D call, lacks a check against the DNA. TRBV21-1 is described as a pseudogene. The CDR3 is 15 amino acids. In DNA form, the CDR3 reads TGTGCCAGCAGCAATATACGGACAGGGGGCAACGAGCAGTACTTC. Translating it yields CASSNIRTGGNEQYF.

The J gene is TRBJ2-3, the V gene TRBV27, with 8 positions matching TRBD2. The CDR3 runs to 16 residues. Trimming took 1 base from V and 3 from J; bases not matched to a gene: 6. Per the germline V gene, CDR1 is MNHEY and CDR2 is SMNVEV (reference sequence). This CDR3 reads CASSLFPAGGTDTQYF. The CDR3 nucleotides are TGTGCCAGCAGTTTATTCCCGGCGGGGGGAACAGATACGCAGTATTTT.

This sequence joins TRBV6-1 and TRBJ1-2; perhaps TRBD1 as D (5 bases). Trimming removed 1 base from V and 4 bases from J, with 13 bases in between. Germline assignment: CDR1 MNHNS and CDR2 SASEGT. This CDR3 comprises 15 residues. CDR3 protein: CASSEGVGLAYGYTF. The CDR3, as DNA: TGTGCCAGCAGTGAAGGAGTGGGGCTCGCCTATGGCTACACCTTC.

The rearrangement links TRBV19 to TRBJ2-1; 8 bases align to TRBD2. Trimming at V came to 3 bases and at J to 1 base, leaving 2 bases not matched to a gene. This CDR3 contains 15 residues. CDR1 and CDR2 (germline): LNHDA, SQIVND (reference sequence). The CDR3 nucleotides are TGTGCCAGTAGTATGGGACTAGTGTCCTACAATGAGCAGTTCTTC. It codes for CASSMGLVSYNEQFF.

V is TRBV6-5 and J is TRBJ2-2; 7 nucleotides match TRBD2. CDR1 MNHEY and CDR2 SVGAGI come from the germline V gene. CDR3 size: 15 residues. Trimming removed 6 bases from V and 5 bases from J; junction bases left unmatched: 9. The chain's CDR3 is CASREPGTTTGELFF. The CDR3 coding sequence is TGTGCCAGCAGAGAGCCCGGGACTACTACCGGGGAGCTGTTTTTT.

The chain employs TRBV19 and TRBJ1-5; TRBD1 might be the D (6 bases). The V end lost 3 bases, the J end lost 3 bases, and 15 bases lay between the germline ends. Germline assignment: CDR1 LNHDA and CDR2 SQIVND (reference sequence). The CDR3 runs 16 residues. CDR3 loop: CASSMRDTITNQPQHF. The DNA for the CDR3 is TGTGCCAGTAGTATGAGGGACACAATAACCAATCAGCCCCAGCATTTT.

This rearrangement joins TRBV6-5 to TRBJ2-5, with TRBD2 matching over 8 bases. The J segment lost 5 bases and the V segment lost 4 bases, leaving 9 bases of the junction unmatched. Germline V gives CDR1 MNHEY, CDR2 SVGAGI. The CDR3 consists of 15 residues. DNA of the CDR3: TGTGCCAGCAGTTTGTCTCGGGGGGGCCTGGAGACCCAGTACTTC. The encoded protein is CASSLSRGGLETQYF.

CDR3 coding DNA: TGTGCCATCAGGACAGGGGAGGCTGAAGCTTTCTTT. Translation: CAIRTGEAEAFF. V usage is TRBV10-3 and J usage is TRBJ1-1; 8 bases align to TRBD1. The germline CDR1 and CDR2 sequences are ENHRY and SYGVKD. The CDR3 loop spans 12 amino acids. The V and J ends lost 6 bases and 6 bases, in that order; junction bases with no gene match: 3.